This T cell receptor (beta chain) was captured in a study of blood T cell repertoires in COVID-19. Looking at the study overall: Both acute and convalescent COVID-19 samples were obtained from the United States, Italy and Spain. PBMCs, B-cell-depleted T cells, or T cells were the source of the cDNA or gDNA that made up the material.

V was pared by 3 bases and J by 2 bases, with 5 bases of the junction left unmatched. The CDR3 length is 15 residues. The germline V gene has CDR1 SGHDT and CDR2 YYEEEE. As originally analysed: Cell counts per sample came from amplifying reference gene primers. TCRdb's copy holds only in-frame clones and misses some; the assay was immunoSEQ multiplex PCR. V and J calls and clone size follow that table, whereas D and trimming were derived from the DNA. The sample has some 200,000 clones; less than 90% are singletons. The sequence was collected from a woman aged 45-59 years with acute or convalescent COVID-19. Sequences were obtained from peripheral blood. This chain connects TRBV5-6 to TRBJ1-2, with 9 bases aligning to TRBD1. The CDR3 region has the DNA TGTGCCAGCAGCTCCACCGGGACAGGGAACTATGGCTACACCTTC. The encoded protein is CASSSTGTGNYGYTF.